This T cell receptor (beta chain) stems from a study of shared clonotypes between healthy human individuals. Background on the study: For every donor, three CD4 naive, three CD4 memory, two CD8 naive and one CD8 memory plates were used.

Replicate sorted-subset PCRs were loaded with around 220 ng DNA, roughly 33,000 T cell genomes. Measured with immunoSEQ multiplex PCR; TCRdb has only the in-frame clones, and not every one. In the table there are 1.4 million or so clones, about 98.5% of which are singletons. Each donor was a Caucasian adult residing in Nashville, Tennessee. On this clone: Its antigen is undetermined.

Germline CDR1 is MNHNS and CDR2 is SASEGT. Trimming took 6 bases from V and 4 from J, leaving 9 bases between them. This CDR3 is 12 amino acids long. Study observations and caveats: Incompleteness in sorted-subset sequencing, despite large depth, was shown by rarefaction.

The sequencing sample was made of naive CD4+ T cells sorted from blood. This sample's subset: CD45RA+ positively selected. The clonotype originates from a man aged 25 to 40 in good health. J is TRBJ1-2 and V is TRBV6-1; D is perhaps TRBD1 (5 bases). Written as DNA, the CDR3 is TGTGCCAGCAGACAGGAGGTCTATGGCTACACCTTC. Its protein is CASRQEVYGYTF.